This TCR beta chain derives from a study of T-cell reconstitution after alpha-beta-depleted transplantation in children. This CDR3 region has 13 residues. Germline V gives CDR1 SGHRS, CDR2 YFSETQ. The germline V and J ends were trimmed by 4 bases and 7 bases, with 12 bases remaining between them. The TCRbeta library was prepared with unique molecular identifiers. TCRdb reprocessed the PCR reads with MiXCR, giving one entry per CDR3 protein. In the table there are about 610,000 distinct CDR3 sequences, roughly 10% of which are singletons. The input for sequencing was PBMCs from the stem cell graft donor, taken from the stem cell graft. The source of this sequence is a human donor who donated a stem cell graft to a child with acute myeloid leukemia. J is TRBJ1-5 and V is TRBV5-1; D gene unclear. The CDR3 nucleotides are TGCGCCAGCAGCGACCGGGATAGCCAGCCCCAGCATTTT. This gives the protein CASSDRDSQPQHF.